Listed below are T cell receptor beta chains from one sample, sequenced in a study of PD-1 blockade in classical Hodgkin lymphoma. Using immunoSEQ multiplex PCR, the repertoire was profiled, and TCRdb retains in-frame clones only, with some absent. The sample yields about 110,000 clones, roughly nine tenths seen once. Sequenced material: peripheral blood mononuclear cells (PBMCs), taken before the second cycle of nivolumab. These receptors were collected from a human donor with classical Hodgkin lymphoma. Both conserved end residues are part of each CDR3. Each record gives: D gene, J gene, V gene, clone size, CDR3 protein, CDR3 DNA. The D gene is left open where the match is weak. For some rows the clone size is stated as once, few or many, or as a class when expanded; others skip it.

d_gene: -; j_gene: TRBJ2-4; v_gene: TRBV6-5; abundance: once; CDR3aa: CASSYSTGGAKNIQYF; CDR3nt: TGTGCCAGCAGTTACTCGACGGGGGGCGCCAAAAACATTCAGTACTTC
d_gene: -; j_gene: TRBJ2-1; v_gene: TRBV6-1; abundance: -; CDR3aa: CASRSGPNYNEQFF; CDR3nt: TGTGCCAGCAGAAGCGGACCTAACTACAATGAGCAGTTCTTC
d_gene: -; j_gene: TRBJ2-2; v_gene: TRBV19; abundance: -; CDR3aa: CASSVRGAIGELFF; CDR3nt: TGTGCCAGTAGCGTGAGAGGGGCAATCGGGGAGCTGTTTTTT
d_gene: -; j_gene: TRBJ2-7; v_gene: TRBV6-1; abundance: -; CDR3aa: CASREGGLRAEQYF; CDR3nt: TGTGCCAGCAGAGAAGGGGGTCTTAGAGCGGAGCAGTACTTC
d_gene: -; j_gene: TRBJ2-5; v_gene: TRBV27; abundance: -; CDR3aa: CASSPRQESTETQYF; CDR3nt: TGTGCCAGCAGTCCTCGACAGGAGAGTACAGAGACCCAGTACTTC
d_gene: -; j_gene: TRBJ2-5; v_gene: TRBV5-1; abundance: -; CDR3aa: CASRPGAADLGDQYF; CDR3nt: TGCGCCAGCAGGCCTGGGGCGGCCGATCTTGGGGACCAGTACTTC
d_gene: TRBD2; j_gene: TRBJ2-1; v_gene: TRBV6-1; abundance: -; CDR3aa: CASSESAGGGYNEQFF; CDR3nt: TGTGCCAGCAGTGAATCGGCGGGAGGAGGCTACAATGAGCAGTTCTTC
d_gene: TRBD1; j_gene: TRBJ1-3; v_gene: TRBV19; abundance: -; CDR3aa: CASCGPGGRNTIYF; CDR3nt: TGTGCCAGCTGTGGACCAGGGGGCAGAAACACCATATATTTT
d_gene: TRBD2; j_gene: TRBJ2-1; v_gene: TRBV7-8; abundance: -; CDR3aa: CASSLVSLGTSLNEQFF; CDR3nt: TGTGCCAGCAGCTTAGTAAGTTTGGGGACTAGCCTAAATGAGCAGTTCTTC
d_gene: -; j_gene: TRBJ1-5; v_gene: TRBV10-1; abundance: once; CDR3aa: CASSEAWHTGTLSAYSNQPQHF; CDR3nt: TGCGCCAGCAGTGAAGCCTGGCATACCGGGACATTAAGCGCTTATAGCAATCAGCCCCAGCATTTT
d_gene: TRBD1; j_gene: TRBJ2-1; v_gene: TRBV18; abundance: -; CDR3aa: CASSPGTGGRGEQFF; CDR3nt: TGTGCCAGCTCACCCGGGACAGGGGGAAGGGGTGAGCAGTTCTTC
d_gene: -; j_gene: TRBJ2-7; v_gene: TRBV28; abundance: -; CDR3aa: CASSLFEGYEQYF; CDR3nt: TGTGCCAGCAGTTTATTTGAGGGCTACGAGCAGTACTTC
d_gene: -; j_gene: TRBJ2-3; v_gene: TRBV10-3; abundance: -; CDR3aa: CAISGVVGTDTQYF; CDR3nt: TGTGCCATCAGTGGCGTCGTGGGCACAGATACGCAGTATTTT
d_gene: -; j_gene: TRBJ1-5; v_gene: TRBV6-5; abundance: few; CDR3aa: CASSYSTASNQPQHF; CDR3nt: TGTGCCAGCAGTTACTCGACAGCTAGCAATCAGCCCCAGCATTTT
d_gene: -; j_gene: TRBJ2-5; v_gene: TRBV6-5; abundance: -; CDR3aa: CASSYARGLETQYF; CDR3nt: TGTGCCAGCAGTTACGCGCGAGGGTTAGAGACCCAGTACTTC
d_gene: -; j_gene: TRBJ1-1; v_gene: TRBV10-3; abundance: -; CDR3aa: CAISEFSPRGNSVAFF; CDR3nt: TGTGCCATCAGTGAGTTTTCGCCTCGAGGGAATAGTGTGGCTTTCTTT
d_gene: -; j_gene: TRBJ1-1; v_gene: TRBV6-5; abundance: -; CDR3aa: CASSSPGQEAFF; CDR3nt: TGTGCCAGCAGTTCTCCGGGACAAGAAGCTTTCTTT
d_gene: TRBD2; j_gene: TRBJ2-7; v_gene: TRBV6-5; abundance: -; CDR3aa: CASSYSSSGSYEQYF; CDR3nt: TGTGCCAGCAGTTACTCCTCGAGCGGGAGCTACGAGCAGTACTTC
d_gene: -; j_gene: TRBJ2-3; v_gene: TRBV7-9; abundance: -; CDR3aa: CASSLIREWHTDTQYF; CDR3nt: TGTGCCAGCAGCTTAATCCGGGAGTGGCATACAGATACGCAGTATTTT
d_gene: -; j_gene: TRBJ2-7; v_gene: TRBV15; abundance: once; CDR3aa: CATSREALASEQYF; CDR3nt: TGTGCCACCAGCAGAGAGGCGCTAGCTTCCGAGCAGTACTTC
d_gene: -; j_gene: TRBJ1-2; v_gene: TRBV4-3; abundance: few; CDR3aa: CASSQGTGTSYGYTF; CDR3nt: TGCGCCAGCAGCCAAGGGACCGGGACCAGCTATGGCTACACCTTC
d_gene: TRBD1; j_gene: TRBJ1-3; v_gene: TRBV28; abundance: -; CDR3aa: CASSLSGQFNGNTIYF; CDR3nt: TGTGCCAGCAGTTTGTCGGGACAGTTTAATGGAAACACCATATATTTT
d_gene: TRBD2; j_gene: TRBJ2-6; v_gene: TRBV4-3; abundance: -; CDR3aa: CASSQDILAGEVVLTF; CDR3nt: TGCGCCAGCAGCCAAGATATACTAGCGGGAGAAGTCGTCCTGACTTTC
d_gene: -; j_gene: TRBJ1-1; v_gene: TRBV30; abundance: -; CDR3aa: CAWSVTGRGNTEAFF; CDR3nt: TGTGCCTGGAGTGTCACGGGGCGAGGGAACACTGAAGCTTTCTTT
d_gene: -; j_gene: TRBJ2-2; v_gene: TRBV6-1; abundance: -; CDR3aa: CASSEDGTLLGGELFF; CDR3nt: TGTGCCAGCAGTGAAGATGGAACCCTACTAGGGGGGGAGCTGTTTTTT
d_gene: TRBD1; j_gene: TRBJ1-1; v_gene: TRBV6-5; abundance: -; CDR3aa: CASTRTGNTEAFF; CDR3nt: TGTGCCAGCACCCGGACAGGGAACACTGAAGCTTTCTTT
d_gene: TRBD2; j_gene: TRBJ2-3; v_gene: TRBV18; abundance: -; CDR3aa: CASSPPRGAGDDTQYF; CDR3nt: TGTGCCAGCTCACCACCGAGAGGAGCGGGAGACGATACGCAGTATTTT
d_gene: -; j_gene: TRBJ2-7; v_gene: TRBV7-8; abundance: -; CDR3aa: CASSLGSYEQYF; CDR3nt: TGTGCCAGCAGCTTGGGCTCCTACGAGCAGTACTTC
d_gene: TRBD2; j_gene: TRBJ2-1; v_gene: TRBV30; abundance: -; CDR3aa: CAWGPKGLDNEQFF; CDR3nt: TGTGCCTGGGGCCCCAAGGGACTAGACAATGAGCAGTTCTTC
d_gene: -; j_gene: TRBJ2-6; v_gene: TRBV15; abundance: once; CDR3aa: CATSRDENFYPGANVLTF; CDR3nt: TGTGCCACCAGCAGAGATGAAAACTTCTACCCTGGGGCCAACGTCCTGACTTTC
d_gene: -; j_gene: TRBJ2-7; v_gene: TRBV28; abundance: -; CDR3aa: CASSLWARASYEQYF; CDR3nt: TGTGCCAGCAGTTTATGGGCCAGGGCCTCCTACGAGCAGTACTTC
d_gene: -; j_gene: TRBJ2-5; v_gene: TRBV10-3; abundance: -; CDR3aa: CAISESDEAQYF; CDR3nt: TGTGCCATCAGTGAGTCCGACGAGGCCCAGTACTTC
d_gene: -; j_gene: TRBJ1-2; v_gene: TRBV27; abundance: -; CDR3aa: CASGQYLPGPYGYTF; CDR3nt: TGTGCCAGCGGCCAATATTTACCGGGGCCTTATGGCTACACCTTC
d_gene: -; j_gene: TRBJ2-3; v_gene: TRBV7-2; abundance: -; CDR3aa: CASSLVAGIGTDTQYF; CDR3nt: TGTGCCAGCAGCTTAGTGGCGGGGATAGGCACAGATACGCAGTATTTT